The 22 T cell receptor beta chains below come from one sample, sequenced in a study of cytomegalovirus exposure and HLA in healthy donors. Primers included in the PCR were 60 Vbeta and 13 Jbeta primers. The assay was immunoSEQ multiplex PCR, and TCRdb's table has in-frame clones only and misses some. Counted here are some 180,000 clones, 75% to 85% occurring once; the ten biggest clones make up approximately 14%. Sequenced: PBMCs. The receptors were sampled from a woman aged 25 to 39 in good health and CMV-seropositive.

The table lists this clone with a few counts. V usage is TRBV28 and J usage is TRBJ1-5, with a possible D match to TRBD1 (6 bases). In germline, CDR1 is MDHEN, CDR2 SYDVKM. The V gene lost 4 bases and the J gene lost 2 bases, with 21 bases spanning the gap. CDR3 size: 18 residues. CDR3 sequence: CASSSPGGRGAGNQPQHF. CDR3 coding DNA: TGTGCCAGCAGTTCCCCTGGGGGGAGGGGGGCTGGCAATCAGCCCCAGCATTTT.

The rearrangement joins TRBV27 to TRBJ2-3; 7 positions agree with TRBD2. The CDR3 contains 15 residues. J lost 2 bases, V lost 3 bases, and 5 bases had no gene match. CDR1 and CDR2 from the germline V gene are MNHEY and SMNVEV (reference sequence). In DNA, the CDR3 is TGTGCCAGCAGTTTCGATAGCGGGCTCACAGATACGCAGTATTTT. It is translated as CASSFDSGLTDTQYF.

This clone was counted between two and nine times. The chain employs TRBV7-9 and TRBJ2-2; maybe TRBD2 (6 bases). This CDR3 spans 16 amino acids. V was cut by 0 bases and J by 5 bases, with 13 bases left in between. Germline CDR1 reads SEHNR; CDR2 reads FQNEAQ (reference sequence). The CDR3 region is CASSLAKGLITGELFF. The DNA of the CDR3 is TGTGCCAGCAGCTTAGCGAAGGGACTGATAACCGGGGAGCTGTTTTTT.

As DNA, the CDR3 is TGTGCCAGTAGCGCGAAACAGGGGAGTGAGCAGTTCTTC. This sequence encodes CASSAKQGSEQFF. The chain uses TRBV19 and TRBJ2-1, with TRBD1 identical over 7 bases. Germline trimming cut 6 bases from V and 9 bases from J; bases unmatched to any gene: 8. Germline loops: CDR1 LNHDA, CDR2 SQIVND (reference sequence). The CDR3 runs to 13 residues.

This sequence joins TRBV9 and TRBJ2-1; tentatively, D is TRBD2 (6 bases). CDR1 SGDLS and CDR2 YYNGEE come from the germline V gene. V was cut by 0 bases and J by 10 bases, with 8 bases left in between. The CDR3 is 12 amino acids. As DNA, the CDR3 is TGTGCCAGCAGCGTAGACCTAGCGGAGCAGTTCTTC. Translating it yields CASSVDLAEQFF.

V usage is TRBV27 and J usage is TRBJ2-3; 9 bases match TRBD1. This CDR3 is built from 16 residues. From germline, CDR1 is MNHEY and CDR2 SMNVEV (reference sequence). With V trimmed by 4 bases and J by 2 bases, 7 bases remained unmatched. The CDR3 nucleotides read TGTGCCAGCAGTTCTCTTGGGACAGGGAACACAGATACGCAGTATTTT. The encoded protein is CASSSLGTGNTDTQYF.

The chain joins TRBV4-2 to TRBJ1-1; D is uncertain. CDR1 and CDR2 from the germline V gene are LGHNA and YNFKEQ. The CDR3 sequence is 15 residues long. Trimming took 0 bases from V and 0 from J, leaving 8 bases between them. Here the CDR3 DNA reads TGTGCCAGCAGCCAAGAAGACACATTGAACACTGAAGCTTTCTTT. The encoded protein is CASSQEDTLNTEAFF.

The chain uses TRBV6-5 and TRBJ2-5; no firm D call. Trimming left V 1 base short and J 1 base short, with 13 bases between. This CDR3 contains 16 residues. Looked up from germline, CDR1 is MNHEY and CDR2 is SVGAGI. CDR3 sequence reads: CASSYFPVVSQETQYF. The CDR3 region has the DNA TGTGCCAGCAGTTACTTTCCCGTCGTCAGCCAAGAGACCCAGTACTTC.

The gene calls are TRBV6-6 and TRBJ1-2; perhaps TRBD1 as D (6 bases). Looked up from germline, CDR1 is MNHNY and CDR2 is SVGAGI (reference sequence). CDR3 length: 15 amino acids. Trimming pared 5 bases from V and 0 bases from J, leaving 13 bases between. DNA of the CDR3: TGTGCCAGCAGTCCCTGGGACAACTCTAACTATGGCTACACCTTC. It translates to CASSPWDNSNYGYTF.

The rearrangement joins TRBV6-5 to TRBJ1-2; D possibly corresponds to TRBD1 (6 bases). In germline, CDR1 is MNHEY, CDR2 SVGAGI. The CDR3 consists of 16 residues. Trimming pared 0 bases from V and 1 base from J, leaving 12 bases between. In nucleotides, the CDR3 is TGTGCCAGCAGTTACTCGACTACAGGGCATAACTATGGCTACACCTTC. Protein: CASSYSTTGHNYGYTF.

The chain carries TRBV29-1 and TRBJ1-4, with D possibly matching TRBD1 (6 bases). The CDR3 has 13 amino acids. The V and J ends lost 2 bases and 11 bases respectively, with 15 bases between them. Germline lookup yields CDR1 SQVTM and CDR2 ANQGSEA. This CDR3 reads CSVELSGVGKLFF. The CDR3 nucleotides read TGCAGCGTTGAATTGTCAGGGGTAGGGAAACTGTTTTTT.

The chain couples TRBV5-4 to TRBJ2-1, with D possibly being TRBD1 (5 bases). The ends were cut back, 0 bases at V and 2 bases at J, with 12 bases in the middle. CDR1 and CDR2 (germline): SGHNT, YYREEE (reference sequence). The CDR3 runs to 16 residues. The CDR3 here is CASSLGSGQTYNEQFF. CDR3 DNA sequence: TGTGCCAGCAGCTTGGGGTCAGGGCAGACCTACAATGAGCAGTTCTTC.

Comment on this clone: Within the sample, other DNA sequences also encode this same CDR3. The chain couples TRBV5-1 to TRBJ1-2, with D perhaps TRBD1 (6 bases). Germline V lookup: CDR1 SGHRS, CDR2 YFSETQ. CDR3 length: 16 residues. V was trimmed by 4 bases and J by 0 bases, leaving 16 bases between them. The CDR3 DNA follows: TGCGCCAGCAGCAGGACAGAATTCTCAGCTAACTATGGCTACACCTTC. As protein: CASSRTEFSANYGYTF.

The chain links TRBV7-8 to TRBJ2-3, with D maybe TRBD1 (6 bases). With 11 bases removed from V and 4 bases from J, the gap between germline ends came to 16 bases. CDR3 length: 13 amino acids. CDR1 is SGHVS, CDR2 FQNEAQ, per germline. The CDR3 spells CACLGAASDTQYF. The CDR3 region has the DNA TGTGCCTGTCTGGGGGCAGCCTCAGATACGCAGTATTTT.

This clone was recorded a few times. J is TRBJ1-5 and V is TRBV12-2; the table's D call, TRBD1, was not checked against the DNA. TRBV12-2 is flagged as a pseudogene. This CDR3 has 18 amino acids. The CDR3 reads CASRDEDRGRRGNQPQHF. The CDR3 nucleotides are TGTGCAAGTCGTGACGAGGACAGGGGGCGTCGGGGCAATCAGCCCCAGCATTTT.

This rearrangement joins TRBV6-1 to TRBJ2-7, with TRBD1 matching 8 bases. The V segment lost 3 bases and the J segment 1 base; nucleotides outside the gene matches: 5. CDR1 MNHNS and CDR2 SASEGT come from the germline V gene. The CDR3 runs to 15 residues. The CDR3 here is CASSETTGESYEQYF. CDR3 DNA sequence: TGTGCCAGCAGTGAGACGACAGGGGAGTCCTACGAGCAGTACTTC.

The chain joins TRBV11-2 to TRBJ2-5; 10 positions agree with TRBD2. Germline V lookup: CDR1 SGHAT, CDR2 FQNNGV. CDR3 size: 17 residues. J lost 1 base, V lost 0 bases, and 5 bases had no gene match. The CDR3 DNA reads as TGTGCCAGCAGCTTAGATCGGCTAGCGGGGGCCCAAGAGACCCAGTACTTC. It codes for CASSLDRLAGAQETQYF.

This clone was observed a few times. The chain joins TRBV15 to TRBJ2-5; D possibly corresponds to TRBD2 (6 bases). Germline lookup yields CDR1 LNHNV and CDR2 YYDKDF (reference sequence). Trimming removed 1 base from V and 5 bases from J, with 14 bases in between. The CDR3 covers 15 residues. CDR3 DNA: TGTGCCACCAGCAGAGGCTTGGACGGAGGGGAGACCCAGTACTTC. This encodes CATSRGLDGGETQYF.

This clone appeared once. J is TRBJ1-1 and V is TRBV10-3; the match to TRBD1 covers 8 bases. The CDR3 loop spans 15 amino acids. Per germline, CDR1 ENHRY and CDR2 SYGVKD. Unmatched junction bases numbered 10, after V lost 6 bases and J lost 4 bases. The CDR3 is CAIRNTQGGSTEAFF. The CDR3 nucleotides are TGTGCCATCAGGAACACACAGGGGGGTTCCACTGAAGCTTTCTTT.

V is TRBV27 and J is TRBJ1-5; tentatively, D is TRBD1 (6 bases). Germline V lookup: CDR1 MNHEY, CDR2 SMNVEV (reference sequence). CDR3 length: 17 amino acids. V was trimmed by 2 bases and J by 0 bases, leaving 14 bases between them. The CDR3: CASSLRGRGDSNQPQHF. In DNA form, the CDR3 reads TGTGCCAGCAGTTTAAGGGGCAGGGGAGATAGCAATCAGCCCCAGCATTTT.

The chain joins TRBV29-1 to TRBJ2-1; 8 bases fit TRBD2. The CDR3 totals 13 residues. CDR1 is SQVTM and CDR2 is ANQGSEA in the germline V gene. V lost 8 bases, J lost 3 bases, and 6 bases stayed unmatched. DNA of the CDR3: TGCAGCACGGGAGCGGGGGTCTACAATGAGCAGTTCTTC. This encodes CSTGAGVYNEQFF.

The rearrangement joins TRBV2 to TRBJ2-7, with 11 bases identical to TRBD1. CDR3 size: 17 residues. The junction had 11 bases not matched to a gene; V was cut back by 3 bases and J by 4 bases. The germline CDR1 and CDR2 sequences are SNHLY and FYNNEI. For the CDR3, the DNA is TGTGCCAGCAGTGATGCAGTGGGACAGGGGGTTTCGTACGAGCAGTACTTC. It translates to CASSDAVGQGVSYEQYF.